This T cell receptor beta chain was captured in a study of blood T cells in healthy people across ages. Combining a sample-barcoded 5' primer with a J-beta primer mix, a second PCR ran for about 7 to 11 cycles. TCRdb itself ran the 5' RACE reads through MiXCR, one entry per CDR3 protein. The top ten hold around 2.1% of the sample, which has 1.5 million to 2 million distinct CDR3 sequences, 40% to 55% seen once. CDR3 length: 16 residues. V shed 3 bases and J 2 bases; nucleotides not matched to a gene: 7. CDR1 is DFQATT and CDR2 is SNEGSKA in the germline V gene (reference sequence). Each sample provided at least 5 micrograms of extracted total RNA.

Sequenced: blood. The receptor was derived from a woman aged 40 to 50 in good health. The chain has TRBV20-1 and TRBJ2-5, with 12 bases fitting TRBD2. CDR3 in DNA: TGCAGTGCTAGGGACCGACTAGCGGGGGCACAAGAGACCCAGTACTTC. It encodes CSARDRLAGAQETQYF.